This T cell receptor (beta chain) was identified in a study of long-term antiretroviral therapy in people with HIV. Study-wide points: Collection of the blood, which took place between the mid-2000s and the late 2010s, possibly occurred under older ART regimens.

Samples were assayed with immunoSEQ v3.0 at survey level. Here immunoSEQ multiplex PCR was the method, and the copy in TCRdb shows in-frame clones only, minus some. Among around 21,000 clones listed, about 85% were seen once. Comments on this clone: Its antigen is undetermined.

The sample was unsorted PBMCs, taken roughly 4 years after starting antiretroviral therapy. The source of this sequence is a young man with HIV.

The CDR3 DNA reads TGTGCCAGCAGGATCACAGGGGCCAATCAGCCCCAGCATTTT. Encoded protein: CASRITGANQPQHF. The chain uses TRBV7-2 and TRBJ1-5, with 7 nucleotides matching TRBD1. V lost 6 bases and J lost 3; bases outside the gene matches: 5. Germline CDR1 is SGHTA and CDR2 is FQGNSA. This CDR3 comprises 14 residues. The full variable domain, rest sourced from reference TRBV7-2 and TRBJ1-5, is GAGVSQSPSNKVTEKGKDVELRCDPISGHTALYWYRQSLGQGLEFLIYFQGNSAPDKSGLPSDRFSAERTGGSVSTLTIQRTQQEDSAVYLCASRITGANQPQHFGDGTRLSIL.